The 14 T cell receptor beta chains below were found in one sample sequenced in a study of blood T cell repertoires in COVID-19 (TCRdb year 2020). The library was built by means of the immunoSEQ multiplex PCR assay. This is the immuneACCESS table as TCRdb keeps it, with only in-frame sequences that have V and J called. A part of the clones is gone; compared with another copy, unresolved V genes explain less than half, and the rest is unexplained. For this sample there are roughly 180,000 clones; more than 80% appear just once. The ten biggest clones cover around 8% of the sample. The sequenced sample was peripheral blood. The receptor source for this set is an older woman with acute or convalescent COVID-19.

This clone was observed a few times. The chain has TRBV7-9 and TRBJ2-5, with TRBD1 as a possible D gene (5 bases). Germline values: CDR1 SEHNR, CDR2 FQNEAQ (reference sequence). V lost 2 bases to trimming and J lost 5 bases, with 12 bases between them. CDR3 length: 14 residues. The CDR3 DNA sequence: TGTGCCAGCAGCTTATTGACCCCAGGGGAGACCCAGTACTTC. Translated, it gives CASSLLTPGETQYF.

This CDR3 is CASSQALRQAPRNYGYTF. Here the CDR3 DNA reads TGTGCCAGCAGCCAAGCGCTCCGACAGGCTCCGAGAAACTATGGCTACACCTTC. V usage is TRBV3-1 (or the pseudogene TRBV3-2) and J usage is TRBJ1-2; D perhaps matches TRBD1 (6 bases). V was trimmed by 1 base and J by 2 bases, leaving 20 bases between them. Germline CDR1 LGHDT, CDR2 YNNKEL (reference sequence). The CDR3 length is 18 residues.

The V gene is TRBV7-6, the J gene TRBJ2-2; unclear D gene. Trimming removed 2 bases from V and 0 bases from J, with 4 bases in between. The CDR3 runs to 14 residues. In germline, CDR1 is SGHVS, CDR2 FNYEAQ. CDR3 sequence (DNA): TGTGCCAGCAGCTTACTTCCGAACACCGGGGAGCTGTTTTTT. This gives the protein CASSLLPNTGELFF.

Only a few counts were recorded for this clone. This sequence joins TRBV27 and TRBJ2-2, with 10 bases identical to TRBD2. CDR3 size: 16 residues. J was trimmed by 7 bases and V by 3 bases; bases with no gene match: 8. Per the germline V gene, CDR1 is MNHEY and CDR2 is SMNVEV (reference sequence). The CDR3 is CASSFASGSNVGELFF. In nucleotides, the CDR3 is TGTGCCAGCAGTTTCGCTAGCGGGAGTAATGTCGGGGAGCTGTTTTTT.

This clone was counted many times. The CDR3 protein is CASSGDGDRGGNIQYF. The CDR3, as DNA: TGTGCCAGCAGTGGGGACGGCGACAGGGGCGGGAACATTCAGTACTTC. V and J are TRBV2 and TRBJ2-4, with TRBD1 matching over 8 bases. Germline CDR1 is SNHLY and CDR2 is FYNNEI. This CDR3 spans 16 amino acids. J gave up 7 bases and V 4 bases, and 12 bases lay outside the gene matches.

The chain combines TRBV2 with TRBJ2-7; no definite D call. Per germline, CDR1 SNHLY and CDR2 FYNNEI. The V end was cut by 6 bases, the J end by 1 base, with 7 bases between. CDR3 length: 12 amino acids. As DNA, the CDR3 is TGTGCCAGCAGGGGCCTGTCCTACGAGCAGTACGTC. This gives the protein CASRGLSYEQYV.

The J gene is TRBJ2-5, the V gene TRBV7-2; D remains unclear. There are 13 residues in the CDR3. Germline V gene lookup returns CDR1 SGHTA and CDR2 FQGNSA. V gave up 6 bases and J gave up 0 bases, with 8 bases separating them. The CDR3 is CASSYKYQETQYF. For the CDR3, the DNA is TGTGCCAGCAGTTACAAGTACCAAGAGACCCAGTACTTC. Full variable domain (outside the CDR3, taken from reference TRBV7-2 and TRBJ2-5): GAGVSQSPSNKVTEKGKDVELRCDPISGHTALYWYRQSLGQGLEFLIYFQGNSAPDKSGLPSDRFSAERTGGSVSTLTIQRTQQEDSAVYLCASSYKYQETQYFGPGTRLLVL.

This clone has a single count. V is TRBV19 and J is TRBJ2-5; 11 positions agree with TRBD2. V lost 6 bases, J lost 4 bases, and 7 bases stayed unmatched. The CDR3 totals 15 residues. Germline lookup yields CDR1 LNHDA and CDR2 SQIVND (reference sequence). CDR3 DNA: TGTGCCAGTAGCACTAGCGGGAGCCGGGGAGAGACCCAGTACTTC. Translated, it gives CASSTSGSRGETQYF. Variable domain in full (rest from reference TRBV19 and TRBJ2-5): DGGITQSPKYLFRKEGQNVTLSCEQNLNHDAMYWYRQDPGQGLRLIYYSQIVNDFQKGDIAEGYSVSREKKESFPLTVTSAQKNPTAFYLCASSTSGSRGETQYFGPGTRLLVL.

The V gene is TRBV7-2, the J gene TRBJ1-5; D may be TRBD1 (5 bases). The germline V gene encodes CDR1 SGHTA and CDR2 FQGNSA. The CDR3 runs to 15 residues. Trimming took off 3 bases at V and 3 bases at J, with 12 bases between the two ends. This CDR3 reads CASSFWRQLNQPQHF. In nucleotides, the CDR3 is TGTGCCAGCAGCTTTTGGAGACAGCTCAATCAGCCCCAGCATTTT.

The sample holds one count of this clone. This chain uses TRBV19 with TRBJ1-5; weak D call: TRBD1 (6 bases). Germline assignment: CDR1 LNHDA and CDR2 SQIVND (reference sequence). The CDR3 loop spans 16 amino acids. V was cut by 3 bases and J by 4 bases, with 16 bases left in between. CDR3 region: CASSMFTGQGNQPQHF. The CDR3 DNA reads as TGTGCCAGTAGTATGTTTACGGGGCAGGGGAATCAGCCCCAGCATTTT.

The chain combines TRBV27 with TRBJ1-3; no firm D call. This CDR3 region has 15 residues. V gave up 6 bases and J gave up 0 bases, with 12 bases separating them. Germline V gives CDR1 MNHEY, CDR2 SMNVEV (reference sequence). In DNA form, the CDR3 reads TGTGCCAGCAGGCCCAGTGGCAGCTCTGGAAACACCATATATTTT. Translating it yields CASRPSGSSGNTIYF.

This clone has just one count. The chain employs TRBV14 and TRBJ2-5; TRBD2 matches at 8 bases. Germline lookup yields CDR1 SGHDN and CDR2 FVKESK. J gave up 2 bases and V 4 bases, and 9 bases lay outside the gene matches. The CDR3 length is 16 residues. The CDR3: CASSPLGASGQETQYF. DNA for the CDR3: TGTGCCAGCAGCCCGCTTGGTGCTAGCGGGCAAGAGACCCAGTACTTC.

As DNA, the CDR3 is TGTGCCAGTAGTACGAGACAGGGGTCAACCCAAGAGACCCAGTACTTC. It is translated as CASSTRQGSTQETQYF. The rearrangement joins TRBV19 to TRBJ2-5; the match to TRBD1 covers 8 bases. With 4 bases clipped from V and 1 base from J, the junction kept 8 bases outside the gene matches. This CDR3 comprises 16 residues. Germline V CDR1 and CDR2: LNHDA, SQIVND (reference sequence).

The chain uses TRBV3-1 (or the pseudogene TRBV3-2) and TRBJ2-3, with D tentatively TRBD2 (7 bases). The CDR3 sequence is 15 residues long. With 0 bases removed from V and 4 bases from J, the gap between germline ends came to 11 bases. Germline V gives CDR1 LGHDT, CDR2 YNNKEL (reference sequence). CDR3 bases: TGTGCCAGCAGCCAAGATCGAGGGGGGGCAGATACGCAGTATTTT. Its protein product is CASSQDRGGADTQYF.